This entry lists 27 T cell receptor beta chains sequenced from one sample in a study of blood T cell repertoires in COVID-19. Only in-frame clones appear in the TCRdb table, and some are missing; sequencing was by immunoSEQ multiplex PCR. Among approximately 53,000 clones, roughly four fifths were seen once, and the ten largest hold roughly 2.5%. The sample consisted of peripheral blood. Every receptor here comes from a woman aged 55-70 years with acute or convalescent COVID-19.

The chain employs TRBV3-1 (or the pseudogene TRBV3-2) and TRBJ2-7; D remains unclear. The length of the CDR3 is 13 residues. The V gene lost 1 base and the J gene lost 3 bases, with 7 bases spanning the gap. Germline CDR1 LGHDT, CDR2 YNNKEL (reference sequence). The CDR3, as DNA: TGTGCCAGCAGCCAAGCAGGTGGCTACGAGCAGTACTTC. Translating gives CASSQAGGYEQYF.

The chain recombines TRBV5-1 with TRBJ2-7, with TRBD2 matching over 7 bases. The germline V gene has CDR1 SGHRS and CDR2 YFSETQ. After removal of 0 bases from V and 7 bases from J, the junction contained 10 bases not matched to a gene. The CDR3 sequence is 15 residues long. This CDR3 is CASSLERGPGGEQYF. The CDR3 DNA is TGCGCCAGCAGCTTGGAGCGTGGGCCGGGGGGAGAGCAGTACTTC.

This clone was picked up one time. V and J are TRBV5-1 and TRBJ1-4; D perhaps matches TRBD1 (5 bases). The germline gives CDR1 SGHRS, CDR2 YFSETQ. V was pared by 4 bases and J by 3 bases, with 13 bases between. The CDR3 extends over 15 amino acids. CDR3 in DNA: TGCGCCAGCAGCGGAACAGGAGCCCCTAATGAAAAACTGTTTTTT. The encoded protein is CASSGTGAPNEKLFF.

In this sample, this clone turned up a few times. The genes are TRBV2 and TRBJ2-4, with TRBD1 matching 9 bases. The CDR3 loop spans 15 amino acids. The V segment lost 4 bases and the J segment 6 bases; nucleotides outside the gene matches: 7. Germline V lookup: CDR1 SNHLY, CDR2 FYNNEI. The CDR3 DNA reads as TGTGCCAGCAGTGCCTCCCGGGGACAGGGAAACATTCAGTACTTC. Its translation is CASSASRGQGNIQYF.

The chain uses TRBV6-5 and TRBJ1-5, with 7 bases that match TRBD1. The germline V gene encodes CDR1 MNHEY and CDR2 SVGAGI. Trimming cost V 2 bases and J 0 bases; bases outside gene matches: 4. This CDR3 is built from 16 residues. CDR3 sequence (DNA): TGTGCCAGCAGTTACCAGGGGGGCTATAGCAATCAGCCCCAGCATTTT. Amino acid sequence: CASSYQGGYSNQPQHF.

This chain connects TRBV5-1 to TRBJ2-7; D is possibly TRBD1 (7 bases). The CDR3 length is 15 residues. CDR1 SGHRS and CDR2 YFSETQ come from the germline V gene. V lost 0 bases and J 3 bases, leaving 13 bases between the germline ends. CDR3 amino acids: CASSLDRGGDYEQYF. The CDR3 DNA reads TGCGCCAGCAGCTTGGACAGGGGCGGGGACTACGAGCAGTACTTC.

The chain is built from TRBV29-1 and TRBJ1-1; a possible D gene is TRBD1 (5 bases). The length of the CDR3 is 12 residues. Germline V gene lookup returns CDR1 SQVTM and CDR2 ANQGSEA. With 8 bases removed from V and 0 bases from J, the gap between germline ends came to 10 bases. DNA of the CDR3: TGCAGCCCAGGGCTGTTGAACACTGAAGCTTTCTTT. Its protein product is CSPGLLNTEAFF.

This clone was seen once. The CDR3 loop reads CASRDETGDTEAFF. The CDR3 DNA follows: TGTGCCAGCAGGGACGAAACAGGGGACACTGAAGCTTTCTTT. The genes are TRBV6-4 and TRBJ1-1; 7 bases agree with TRBD1. The CDR3 has 14 amino acids. V shed 6 bases and J 3 bases; nucleotides not matched to a gene: 7. Germline values: CDR1 MRHNA, CDR2 SNTAGT.

This chain connects TRBV7-8 to TRBJ2-7; perhaps TRBD1 as D (7 bases). Per germline, CDR1 SGHVS and CDR2 FQNEAQ. The V end was cut by 5 bases, the J end by 3 bases, with 17 bases between. The length of the CDR3 is 15 residues. The DNA of the CDR3 is TGTGCCAGCAGCCTCAGGGGGGCCTCCTACTACGAGCAGTACTTC. This codes for CASSLRGASYYEQYF.

This chain joins TRBV28 and TRBJ2-7; 10 nucleotides line up with TRBD1. The V and J ends lost 6 bases and 3 bases, in that order; junction bases with no gene match: 11. CDR1 and CDR2 (germline): MDHEN, SYDVKM. This CDR3 has 16 residues. The CDR3 DNA follows: TGTGCCAGCAGGCTTGGTCGCGGGACAGGGGTCTACGAGCAGTACTTC. Its translation is CASRLGRGTGVYEQYF.

The J gene is TRBJ2-6, the V gene TRBV5-6; 7 nucleotides align to TRBD2. Per the germline V gene, CDR1 is SGHDT and CDR2 is YYEEEE. V lost 9 bases, J lost 0 bases, and 18 bases stayed unmatched. This CDR3 is built from 19 residues. Here the CDR3 reads CATVPRAGRGGSGANVLTF. The CDR3 coding sequence is TGTGCCACGGTCCCCAGAGCGGGACGGGGAGGCTCTGGGGCCAACGTCCTGACTTTC.

This clone has a single count. The gene calls are TRBV7-9 and TRBJ1-1; D is unclear. Germline assignment: CDR1 SEHNR and CDR2 FQNEAQ (reference sequence). The CDR3 consists of 11 residues. Trimming cost V 5 bases and J 4 bases, with 5 bases left between them. CDR3 sequence: CASSPGTEAFF. CDR3 in DNA: TGTGCCAGCAGCCCCGGCACTGAAGCTTTCTTT.

In DNA, the CDR3 is TGTGCCAGCAGTCCTCGGGGGTGGGAGAACACTGAAGCTTTCTTT. Translating it yields CASSPRGWENTEAFF. The chain links TRBV6-5 to TRBJ1-1, with D possibly being TRBD1 (5 bases). Germline V gives CDR1 MNHEY, CDR2 SVGAGI. CDR3 size: 15 residues. Trimming stripped 5 bases from V and 1 base from J, with 14 bases between.

The rearrangement joins TRBV4-2 to TRBJ2-5, with TRBD2 identical over 10 bases. Trimming took 4 bases from V and 2 from J; bases not matched to a gene: 4. Germline assignment: CDR1 LGHNA and CDR2 YNFKEQ. This CDR3 region has 15 residues. CDR3 nucleotides: TGTGCCAGCAGCCGCCAACTAGCGGGACAAGAGACCCAGTACTTC. Amino acid sequence: CASSRQLAGQETQYF.

The V and J genes are TRBV28 and TRBJ1-1; 7 nucleotides match TRBD1. Germline assignment: CDR1 MDHEN and CDR2 SYDVKM. The V segment lost 1 base and the J segment 4 bases; nucleotides outside the gene matches: 3. The CDR3 has 14 amino acids. CDR3: CASSLSQGLTEAFF. The DNA of the CDR3 is TGTGCCAGCAGTTTATCACAGGGGCTCACTGAAGCTTTCTTT.

The rearrangement joins TRBV7-6 to TRBJ2-3; D not certain. Looked up from germline, CDR1 is SGHVS and CDR2 is FNYEAQ. V shed 1 base and J shed 3 bases, with 11 bases lying between them. The CDR3 is 15 residues long. In DNA, the CDR3 is TGTGCCAGCAGCTTAGGTAACAGTTGGACAGATACGCAGTATTTT. It is translated as CASSLGNSWTDTQYF.

This clone was observed a handful of times. The V and J genes are TRBV10-3 and TRBJ1-1; TRBD1 is a possible D gene (6 bases). From germline, CDR1 is ENHRY and CDR2 SYGVKD. V lost 7 bases and J 6 bases, leaving 24 bases between the germline ends. This CDR3 spans 16 amino acids. As DNA, the CDR3 is TGTGCCATCAAGAAGGGGCAGGACAGTCCCAACGCTGAAGCTTTCTTT. Its protein is CAIKKGQDSPNAEAFF.

Only a few counts were recorded for this clone. The V call is TRBV6-5, the J call TRBJ1-6, with TRBD1 matching 9 bases. Per germline, CDR1 MNHEY and CDR2 SVGAGI. This CDR3 has 14 amino acids. V was clipped by 7 bases and J by 7 bases; unmatched bases: 5. The CDR3 DNA reads as TGTGCCAGCACCAGGGACAGGGCCAATTCACCCCTCCACTTT. Amino acid sequence: CASTRDRANSPLHF.

The rearrangement joins TRBV3-1 (or the pseudogene TRBV3-2) to TRBJ1-1, with a weak D call TRBD1 (5 bases). The germline CDR1 and CDR2 sequences are LGHDT and YNNKEL (reference sequence). Between the trimmed V and J ends, which lost 10 bases and 3 bases, there was a span of 15 bases. The CDR3 is 13 residues long. Here the CDR3 DNA reads TGTGCCACCGGCACCAAAGGGGACACTGAAGCTTTCTTT. It yields the protein CATGTKGDTEAFF.

The chain has TRBV7-9 and TRBJ2-1, with D tentatively TRBD1 (5 bases). V shed 5 bases and J shed 14 bases, with 19 bases lying between them. Germline values: CDR1 SEHNR, CDR2 FQNEAQ (reference sequence). The CDR3 contains 13 residues. The CDR3 DNA reads as TGTGCCAGCAGCCTGACAGAAGTGACTCCCAAGTTCTTC. It translates to CASSLTEVTPKFF.

The CDR3 reads CASQTAGTVSSYEQYF. CDR3 bases: TGTGCCAGCCAAACCGCCGGGACAGTAAGCTCCTACGAGCAGTACTTC. The chain couples TRBV28 to TRBJ2-7, with TRBD1 identical over 7 bases. J lost 0 bases, V lost 8 bases, and 13 bases had no gene match. The germline CDR1 and CDR2 sequences are MDHEN and SYDVKM. The CDR3 has 16 amino acids.

This clone has just one count. The V gene is TRBV2, the J gene TRBJ2-2; 10 positions agree with TRBD2. V was pared by 6 bases and J by 4 bases, with 2 bases of the junction left unmatched. The CDR3 contains 14 residues. Germline CDR1 is SNHLY and CDR2 is FYNNEI. The CDR3 coding sequence is TGTGCCAGCAGGGGACTAGCGAGCACCGGGGAGCTGTTTTTT. Residues: CASRGLASTGELFF.

The CDR3, as DNA: TGTGCCAGCAGCGTAGTAGGAGGTATGGAGACCCAGTACTTC. Encoded protein: CASSVVGGMETQYF. The chain couples TRBV9 to TRBJ2-5; D might be TRBD2 (5 bases). The CDR3 contains 14 residues. V was clipped by 0 bases and J by 5 bases, with 11 bases between them. Germline V gives CDR1 SGDLS, CDR2 YYNGEE.

The chain joins TRBV6-5 to TRBJ1-4; perhaps TRBD1 as D (5 bases). Germline CDR1 is MNHEY and CDR2 is SVGAGI. The CDR3 runs to 15 residues. Trimming removed 4 bases at V and 7 bases at J, with 16 bases between. CDR3 sequence reads: CASSSSKGAPEKLFF. In DNA form, the CDR3 reads TGTGCCAGCAGTTCCTCCAAAGGGGCACCTGAAAAACTGTTTTTT.

CDR3 in DNA: TGTGCCAGCTCACGCGAAACGGTGAACACTGAAGCTTTCTTT. As protein: CASSRETVNTEAFF. This chain connects TRBV18 to TRBJ1-1; D gene uncertain. The ends were cut back, 4 bases at V and 0 bases at J, with 9 bases in the middle. Germline V CDR1 and CDR2: KGHSH, LQKENI. The CDR3 contains 14 residues. Looking up the rest from reference TRBV18 and TRBJ1-1 gives the full variable domain: NAGVMQNPRHLVRRRGQEARLRCSPMKGHSHVYWYRQLPEEGLKFMVYLQKENIIDESGMPKERFSAEFPKEGPSILRIQQVVRGDSAAYFCASSRETVNTEAFFGQGTRLTVV.

The gene calls are TRBV19 and TRBJ2-1; D is possibly TRBD2 (5 bases). Germline loops: CDR1 LNHDA, CDR2 SQIVND (reference sequence). V lost 1 base and J 7 bases, leaving 17 bases between the germline ends. The CDR3 has 16 residues. CDR3: CASSIGGGYARNEQFF. CDR3 DNA: TGTGCCAGTAGTATAGGTGGCGGGTACGCCCGGAATGAGCAGTTCTTC.

The chain is built from TRBV12-3 or TRBV12-4 and TRBJ2-7; 9 bases are shared with TRBD1. The CDR3 has 13 amino acids. Trimming cost V 6 bases and J 4 bases; bases outside gene matches: 4. CDR3 nucleotides: TGTGCCAGCAGACCTGGGACAGGGTACGAGCAGTACTTC. This codes for CASRPGTGYEQYF.